These T cell receptor beta chains were read from a single sample in a study of cytomegalovirus exposure and HLA in healthy donors. The table came from immunoSEQ multiplex PCR; TCRdb's copy has only in-frame clones and leaves some out. The repertoire holds 170,000 or so clones, with roughly four fifths as singletons. Sequenced: PBMCs. The receptors here all came from a girl aged 10-17 years in good health and CMV-seropositive. The CDR3 runs from the conserved cysteine through the conserved F or W. The order of the fields is clone size, V gene, J gene, D gene, CDR3 DNA, CDR3 protein. D genes are given only for firm matches. Where a row states a size, it is once, few, many or the class of an expanded clone; other rows omit it.

abundance: -; v_gene: TRBV9; j_gene: TRBJ1-2; d_gene: TRBD1; CDR3nt: TGTGCCAGCAGCGGAAACAGGGGGCGCTTAGAAGGCTACACCTTC; CDR3aa: CASSGNRGRLEGYTF
abundance: -; v_gene: TRBV6-5; j_gene: TRBJ1-1; d_gene: -; CDR3nt: TGTGCCAGCATGACAGAACAGGGAAACACTGAAGCTTTCTTT; CDR3aa: CASMTEQGNTEAFF
abundance: -; v_gene: TRBV6-5; j_gene: TRBJ2-6; d_gene: -; CDR3nt: TGTGCCAGCAGTTACTCAGGGGCCGGGGCCAACGTCCTGACTTTC; CDR3aa: CASSYSGAGANVLTF
abundance: -; v_gene: TRBV10-1; j_gene: TRBJ2-7; d_gene: TRBD2; CDR3nt: TGCGCCAGCAGTGCTTGGACTAGCGGGGGTGCCTACGAGCAGTACTTC; CDR3aa: CASSAWTSGGAYEQYF
abundance: -; v_gene: TRBV5-6; j_gene: TRBJ1-5; d_gene: -; CDR3nt: TGTGCCAGCAGCTCGAGATGGATTGAGACAGTTTATCAGCCCCAGCATTTT; CDR3aa: CASSSRWIETVYQPQHF
abundance: -; v_gene: TRBV9; j_gene: TRBJ2-1; d_gene: -; CDR3nt: TGTGCCAGCAGCGTAGCTGTAGCCCGAAGCTACAATGAGCAGTTCTTC; CDR3aa: CASSVAVARSYNEQFF
abundance: -; v_gene: TRBV10-1; j_gene: TRBJ1-1; d_gene: -; CDR3nt: TGCGCCAGTACCCCGAGGACCGGGGCTGAAGCTTTCTTT; CDR3aa: CASTPRTGAEAFF
abundance: -; v_gene: TRBV18; j_gene: TRBJ1-2; d_gene: TRBD1; CDR3nt: TGTGCCAGCTCACTCCAGGGACAGGGGGAAGATGGCTACACCTTC; CDR3aa: CASSLQGQGEDGYTF
abundance: -; v_gene: TRBV7-9; j_gene: TRBJ2-5; d_gene: TRBD2; CDR3nt: TGTGCCAGCAGCTCAGGGACTAGCGGGGGGGCTTATGAGACCCAGTACTTC; CDR3aa: CASSSGTSGGAYETQYF
abundance: -; v_gene: TRBV6-1; j_gene: TRBJ1-5; d_gene: -; CDR3nt: TGTGCCAGCAGTGAAGCTCCGGGGGGCCAGCCCCAGCATTTT; CDR3aa: CASSEAPGGQPQHF
abundance: few; v_gene: TRBV27; j_gene: TRBJ1-2; d_gene: TRBD1; CDR3nt: TGTGCCAGCAGTTTAGGAACAGGGGATGGCTACACCTTC; CDR3aa: CASSLGTGDGYTF
abundance: -; v_gene: TRBV5-6; j_gene: TRBJ2-1; d_gene: -; CDR3nt: TGTGCCAGCAGTCGAGGGAAGACCGCCTACTACAATGAGCAGTTCTTC; CDR3aa: CASSRGKTAYYNEQFF
abundance: -; v_gene: TRBV4-2; j_gene: TRBJ2-7; d_gene: TRBD1; CDR3nt: TGTGCCAGCAGCTCTTACAGGGGTTCCTACGAGCAGTACTTC; CDR3aa: CASSSYRGSYEQYF
abundance: -; v_gene: TRBV7-8; j_gene: TRBJ1-2; d_gene: -; CDR3nt: TGTGCCAGCAGCTTTGGTCAGAACTATGGCTACACCTTC; CDR3aa: CASSFGQNYGYTF
abundance: -; v_gene: TRBV19; j_gene: TRBJ1-1; d_gene: TRBD1; CDR3nt: TGTGCCAGTAGGACTCCGGGACAGGGTGAAGCTTTCTTT; CDR3aa: CASRTPGQGEAFF
abundance: -; v_gene: TRBV4-1; j_gene: TRBJ1-1; d_gene: TRBD1; CDR3nt: TGCGCCAGCCGCCTCGACAGGGGGCCTGAAGCTTTCTTT; CDR3aa: CASRLDRGPEAFF
abundance: -; v_gene: TRBV5-5; j_gene: TRBJ1-3; d_gene: TRBD1; CDR3nt: TGTGCCAGCAGCTCCTCCGGGACAGGGCGTGGAAACACCATATATTTT; CDR3aa: CASSSSGTGRGNTIYF
abundance: -; v_gene: TRBV5-1; j_gene: TRBJ1-1; d_gene: TRBD1; CDR3nt: TGCGCCAGCAGCGATTCACCGGGACAGGGGTTCACTGAAGCTTTCTTT; CDR3aa: CASSDSPGQGFTEAFF
abundance: -; v_gene: TRBV29-1; j_gene: TRBJ2-5; d_gene: TRBD1; CDR3nt: TGCAGCGTTCCTATCTCGACAGGGAGTGGGGAGACCCAGTACTTC; CDR3aa: CSVPISTGSGETQYF
abundance: few; v_gene: TRBV9; j_gene: TRBJ2-2; d_gene: TRBD1; CDR3nt: TGTGCCAGCAGCGTAGGCGGACAGGACGGGGAGCTGTTTTTT; CDR3aa: CASSVGGQDGELFF
abundance: once; v_gene: TRBV7-8; j_gene: TRBJ2-7; d_gene: TRBD2; CDR3nt: TGTGCCAGCAGCTGGCGAGGGACTAGCGGGGTCTACGAGCAGTACTTC; CDR3aa: CASSWRGTSGVYEQYF
abundance: -; v_gene: TRBV6-5; j_gene: TRBJ1-1; d_gene: -; CDR3nt: TGTGCCAGCAGCCCCTCCGGGCAAGCGGACACTGAAGCTTTCTTT; CDR3aa: CASSPSGQADTEAFF
abundance: -; v_gene: TRBV7-2; j_gene: TRBJ1-3; d_gene: -; CDR3nt: TGTGCCAGCAGTATACGGGGCTCTGGAAACACCATATATTTT; CDR3aa: CASSIRGSGNTIYF
abundance: -; v_gene: TRBV7-2; j_gene: TRBJ2-3; d_gene: -; CDR3nt: TGTGCCAGCAGCTTAGAACAGGGTGGTACGCAGTATTTT; CDR3aa: CASSLEQGGTQYF
abundance: -; v_gene: TRBV7-9; j_gene: TRBJ2-1; d_gene: TRBD2; CDR3nt: TGTGCCAGCAGCCCTAGCGGGGGGGCAAATGAGCAGTTCTTC; CDR3aa: CASSPSGGANEQFF
abundance: -; v_gene: TRBV27; j_gene: TRBJ2-1; d_gene: -; CDR3nt: TGTGCCAGCCTGTCCGGGAATGAGCAGTTCTTC; CDR3aa: CASLSGNEQFF
abundance: -; v_gene: TRBV7-7; j_gene: TRBJ2-5; d_gene: -; CDR3nt: TGTGCTAGCAGCCGAGCGCTTCAAGAGACCCAGTACTTC; CDR3aa: CASSRALQETQYF
abundance: -; v_gene: TRBV30; j_gene: TRBJ1-3; d_gene: TRBD1; CDR3nt: TGTGCCTGGAGGAGGACAGGGGACGCTGGAAACACCATATATTTT; CDR3aa: CAWRRTGDAGNTIYF
abundance: -; v_gene: TRBV9; j_gene: TRBJ1-4; d_gene: -; CDR3nt: TGTGCCAGCAGCGTACAGGGGACGGATAATGAAAAACTGTTTTTT; CDR3aa: CASSVQGTDNEKLFF
abundance: once; v_gene: TRBV5-1; j_gene: TRBJ1-1; d_gene: -; CDR3nt: TGCGCCAGCAGCCTAGACCTATCCACTGAAGCTTTCTTT; CDR3aa: CASSLDLSTEAFF
abundance: -; v_gene: TRBV30; j_gene: TRBJ1-1; d_gene: -; CDR3nt: TGTGCCCAAAGAAGAAGCGGTGAAGCTTTCTTT; CDR3aa: CAQRRSGEAFF
abundance: -; v_gene: TRBV9; j_gene: TRBJ1-2; d_gene: -; CDR3nt: TGTGCCAGCAGCATAGGAGGAGGAGACTATGGCTACACCTTC; CDR3aa: CASSIGGGDYGYTF
abundance: once; v_gene: TRBV5-5; j_gene: TRBJ1-5; d_gene: TRBD1; CDR3nt: TGTGCCAGCAGCGAACAGGGGAAGAATCAGCCCCAGCATTTT; CDR3aa: CASSEQGKNQPQHF
abundance: -; v_gene: TRBV27; j_gene: TRBJ2-3; d_gene: -; CDR3nt: TGTGCCAGCAGTTTAATAGGGGGAACAGATACGCAGTATTTT; CDR3aa: CASSLIGGTDTQYF